This T cell receptor (beta chain) originates from a study of CD8 T cells in Susac syndrome (dated by TCRdb to between 2017 and 2020). Background for the entire study: Whether CD8+ T cell activation and differentiation in Susac syndrome was antigen driven was tested using repertoire sequencing.

General findings and caveats noted by the study authors: The TCR sequencing and HLA analysis was acknowledged to have included a relatively small number of individuals.

Peripheral blood CD8+ and CD4+ T cells from healthy donors, Susac syndrome patients and multiple sclerosis patients were profiled using high-throughput TCR beta sequencing. The healthy donors served as controls matched for age and sex. Bulk CD8+ and CD4+ T cells were purified by magnetic negative isolation, while CD8+ TEMRA cells were enriched using FACS. Blood was drawn into EDTA tubes, processed within 24 hours, and PBMCs were isolated by density gradient centrifugation. PBMCs intended for TCR sequencing were cryopreserved in liquid nitrogen and thawed later in a water bath at 37 degrees C. The sorted or isolated CD4+, CD8+ and CD8+ TEMRA cells had a purity of 90% or higher. Trimmed from V: 4 bases; trimmed from J: 2 bases; junction bases lacking a gene match: 8. The CDR3 measures 16 amino acids from cysteine to phenylalanine. The retained sequence is limited to the CDR3, 48 bases, with the frame set at the first base. CDR1 and CDR2 are read off the germline V gene (reference sequence) as LGHDT and YNNKEL.

For this clonotype: Its specific antigen is unknown. No base qualities exist here, and no much larger clone lies one base off it.

RNA was extracted with the RNeasy kit and roughly 0.45 to 1 ug was reverse transcribed using random hexamers. TCR beta CDR3 regions were amplified with the immunoSEQ multiplex PCR assay covering 54 Vbeta and 13 Jbeta segments. PCR amplification bias was corrected using a synthetic template baseline for primer optimization and computational correction. The authors' pipeline ran thus. Only productive sequences were kept, with reads annotated to V, D and J genes according to IMGT and analyzed in immunoSEQ Analyzer. Clonality was calculated as one minus the Shannon entropy normalized by log2 of the number of productive unique sequences. For each patient and control, public and private clones were evaluated among the 100 most prevalent clones. A clone was defined as Susac-specific if it was absent from the healthy and MS cohorts, from roughly 990 published viral clones and from other ImmuneACCESS disease sequences. TCRdb trimmed the raw reads at Q25, called clones with MiXCR and kept productive beta chains. Each entry is one CDR3 protein sequence, shown with its most common DNA and genes. It is TCRdb's table, rather than the study itself, that gives the V and J calls and clone size. This sample lists some 170,000 distinct CDR3 sequences; 85% to 95% were detected once. Clones ranked in the top ten supply approximately 0.14% of the sample.

Sequenced material: CD4+ T cells from PBMCs. The chain uses TRBV3-1 and TRBJ2-7, with 10 central nucleotides matching TRBD2. This receptor was obtained from a human donor in good health. The CDR3 protein sequence reads: CASSRAGGFPPYEQYF. The base sequence is TGTGCCAGCAGCCGAGCGGGGGGGTTCCCGCCCTACGAGCAGTACTTC.